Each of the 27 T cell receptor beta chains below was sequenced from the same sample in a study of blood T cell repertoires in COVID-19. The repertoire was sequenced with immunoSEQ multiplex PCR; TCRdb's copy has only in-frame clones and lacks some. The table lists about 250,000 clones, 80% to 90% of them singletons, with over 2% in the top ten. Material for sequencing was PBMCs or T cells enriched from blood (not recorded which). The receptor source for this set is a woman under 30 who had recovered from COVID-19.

The CDR3 spells CASNTGSTDTQYF. The DNA of the CDR3 is TGTGCCAGTAACACAGGGAGCACAGATACGCAGTATTTT. The chain combines TRBV19 with TRBJ2-3; D might be TRBD1 (6 bases). V shed 7 bases and J shed 0 bases, with 8 bases lying between them. This CDR3 spans 13 amino acids. Per the germline V gene, CDR1 is LNHDA and CDR2 is SQIVND (reference sequence). Full variable domain (missing parts from reference TRBV19 and TRBJ2-3): DGGITQSPKYLFRKEGQNVTLSCEQNLNHDAMYWYRQDPGQGLRLIYYSQIVNDFQKGDIAEGYSVSREKKESFPLTVTSAQKNPTAFYLCASNTGSTDTQYFGPGTRLTVL.

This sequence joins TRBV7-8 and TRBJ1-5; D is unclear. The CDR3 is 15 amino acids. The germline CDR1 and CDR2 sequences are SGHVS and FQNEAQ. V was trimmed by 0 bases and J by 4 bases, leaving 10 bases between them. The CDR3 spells CASSLARVGNQPQHF. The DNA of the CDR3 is TGTGCCAGCAGCTTAGCGCGGGTAGGAAATCAGCCCCAGCATTTT.

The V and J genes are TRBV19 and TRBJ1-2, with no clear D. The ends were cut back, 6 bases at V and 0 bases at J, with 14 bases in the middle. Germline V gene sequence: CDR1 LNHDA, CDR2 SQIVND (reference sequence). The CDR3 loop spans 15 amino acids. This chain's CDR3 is CASSLNTGANYGYTF. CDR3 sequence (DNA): TGTGCCAGTAGCCTAAATACGGGTGCTAACTATGGCTACACCTTC.

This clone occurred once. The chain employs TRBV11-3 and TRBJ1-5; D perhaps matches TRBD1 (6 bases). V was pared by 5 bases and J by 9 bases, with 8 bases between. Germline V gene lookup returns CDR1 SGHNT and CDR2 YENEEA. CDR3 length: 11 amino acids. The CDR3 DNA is TGTGCCAGCAGCATGACAGGGCCCCAGCATTTT. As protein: CASSMTGPQHF.

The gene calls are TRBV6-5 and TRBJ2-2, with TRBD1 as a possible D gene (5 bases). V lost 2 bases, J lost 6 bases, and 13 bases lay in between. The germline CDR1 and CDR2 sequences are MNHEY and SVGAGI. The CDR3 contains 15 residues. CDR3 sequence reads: CASSYRGSQSGELFF. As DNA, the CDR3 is TGTGCCAGCAGTTACAGGGGATCCCAGTCCGGGGAGCTGTTTTTT.

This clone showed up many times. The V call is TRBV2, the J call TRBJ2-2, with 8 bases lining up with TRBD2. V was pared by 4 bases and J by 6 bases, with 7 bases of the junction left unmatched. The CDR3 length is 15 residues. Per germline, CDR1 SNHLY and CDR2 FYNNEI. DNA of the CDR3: TGTGCCAGCAGTGTTAGCGGGGCCACCGCCGGGGAGCTGTTTTTT. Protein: CASSVSGATAGELFF.

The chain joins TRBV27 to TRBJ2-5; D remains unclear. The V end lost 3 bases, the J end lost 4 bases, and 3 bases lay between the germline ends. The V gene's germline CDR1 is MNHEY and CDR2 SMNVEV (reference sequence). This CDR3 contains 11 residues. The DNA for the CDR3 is TGTGCCAGCAGTTTCCGAGAGACCCAGTACTTC. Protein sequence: CASSFRETQYF.

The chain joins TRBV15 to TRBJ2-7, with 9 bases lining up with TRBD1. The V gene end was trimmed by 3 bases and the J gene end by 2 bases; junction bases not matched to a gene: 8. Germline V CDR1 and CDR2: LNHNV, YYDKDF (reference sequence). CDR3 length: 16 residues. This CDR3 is CATSRGQGRTPYEQYF. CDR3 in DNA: TGTGCCACCAGCAGGGGACAGGGCCGTACCCCCTACGAGCAGTACTTC.

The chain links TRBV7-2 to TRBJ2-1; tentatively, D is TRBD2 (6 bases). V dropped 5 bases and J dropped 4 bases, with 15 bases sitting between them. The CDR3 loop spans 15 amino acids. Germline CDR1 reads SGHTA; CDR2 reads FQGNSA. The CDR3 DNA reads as TGTGCCAGCAGCCGGGAGTCTGGGGGTTACAATGAGCAGTTCTTC. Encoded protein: CASSRESGGYNEQFF. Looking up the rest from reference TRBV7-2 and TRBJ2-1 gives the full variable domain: GAGVSQSPSNKVTEKGKDVELRCDPISGHTALYWYRQSLGQGLEFLIYFQGNSAPDKSGLPSDRFSAERTGGSVSTLTIQRTQQEDSAVYLCASSRESGGYNEQFFGPGTRLTVL.

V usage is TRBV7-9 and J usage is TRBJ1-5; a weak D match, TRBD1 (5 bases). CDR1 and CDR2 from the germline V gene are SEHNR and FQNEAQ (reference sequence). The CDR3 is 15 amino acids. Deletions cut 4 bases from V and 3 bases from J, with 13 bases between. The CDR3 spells CASSSHDSNNQPQHF. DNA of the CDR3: TGTGCCAGCAGCTCCCACGACAGTAACAATCAGCCCCAGCATTTT.

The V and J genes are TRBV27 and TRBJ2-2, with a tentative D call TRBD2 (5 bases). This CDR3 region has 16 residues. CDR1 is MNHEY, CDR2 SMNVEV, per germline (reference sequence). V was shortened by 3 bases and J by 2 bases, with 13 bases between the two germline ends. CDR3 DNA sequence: TGTGCCAGCAGTTTTATTAGAGGGTTTAACACCGGGGAGCTGTTTTTT. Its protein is CASSFIRGFNTGELFF.

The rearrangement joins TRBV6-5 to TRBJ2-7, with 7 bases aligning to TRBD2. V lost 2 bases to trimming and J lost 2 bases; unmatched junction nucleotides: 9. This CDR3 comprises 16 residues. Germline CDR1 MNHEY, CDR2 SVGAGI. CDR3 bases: TGTGCCAGCAGTTACGGTTCCGGCGGGGGAGCCTACGAGCAGTACTTC. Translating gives CASSYGSGGGAYEQYF.

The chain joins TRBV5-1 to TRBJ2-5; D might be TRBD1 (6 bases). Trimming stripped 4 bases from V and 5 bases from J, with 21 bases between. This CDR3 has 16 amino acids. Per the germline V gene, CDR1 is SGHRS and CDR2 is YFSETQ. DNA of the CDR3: TGCGCCAGCAGCCCTTTAGCCTCCCAACAGGGTGAGACCCAGTACTTC. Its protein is CASSPLASQQGETQYF.

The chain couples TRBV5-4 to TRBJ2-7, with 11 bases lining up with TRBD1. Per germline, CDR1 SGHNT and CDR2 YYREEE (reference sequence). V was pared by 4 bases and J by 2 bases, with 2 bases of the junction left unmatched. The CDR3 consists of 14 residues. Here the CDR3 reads CASSMGQGAYEQYF. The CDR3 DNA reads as TGTGCCAGCAGCATGGGACAGGGGGCCTACGAGCAGTACTTC.

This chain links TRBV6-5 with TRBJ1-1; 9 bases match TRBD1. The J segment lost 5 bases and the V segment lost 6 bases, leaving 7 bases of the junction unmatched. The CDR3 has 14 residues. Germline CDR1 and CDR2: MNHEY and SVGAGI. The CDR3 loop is CASSDTGGRTEAFF. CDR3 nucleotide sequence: TGTGCCAGCAGCGATACAGGGGGCAGGACTGAAGCTTTCTTT.

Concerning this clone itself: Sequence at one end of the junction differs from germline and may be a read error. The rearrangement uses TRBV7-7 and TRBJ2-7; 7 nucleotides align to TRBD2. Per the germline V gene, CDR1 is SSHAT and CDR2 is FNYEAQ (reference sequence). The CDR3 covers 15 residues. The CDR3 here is CASSELDVAGDEQYF. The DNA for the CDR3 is TGTGCTAGCAGCGAACTGGACGTGGCGGGGGACGAGCAGTACTTC.

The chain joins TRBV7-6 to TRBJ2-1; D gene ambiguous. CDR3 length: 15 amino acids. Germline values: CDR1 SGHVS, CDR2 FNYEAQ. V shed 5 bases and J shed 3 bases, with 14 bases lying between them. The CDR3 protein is CASSPGLANYNEQFF. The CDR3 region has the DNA TGTGCCAGCAGCCCTGGCCTGGCCAACTACAATGAGCAGTTCTTC.

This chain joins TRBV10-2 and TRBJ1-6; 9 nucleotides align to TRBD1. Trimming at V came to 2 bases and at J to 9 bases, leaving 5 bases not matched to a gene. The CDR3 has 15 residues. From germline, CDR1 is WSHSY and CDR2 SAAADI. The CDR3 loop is CASSEARQGGSPLHF. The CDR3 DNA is TGCGCCAGCAGTGAGGCGAGACAGGGGGGTTCACCCCTCCACTTT.

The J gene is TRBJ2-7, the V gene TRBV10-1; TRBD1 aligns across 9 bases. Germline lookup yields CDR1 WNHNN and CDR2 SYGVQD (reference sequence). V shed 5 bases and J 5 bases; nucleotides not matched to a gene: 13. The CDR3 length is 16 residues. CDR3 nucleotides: TGCGCCAGCAGTTCAGACCCCGGGACAGGGTCGGACGAGCAGTACTTC. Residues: CASSSDPGTGSDEQYF.

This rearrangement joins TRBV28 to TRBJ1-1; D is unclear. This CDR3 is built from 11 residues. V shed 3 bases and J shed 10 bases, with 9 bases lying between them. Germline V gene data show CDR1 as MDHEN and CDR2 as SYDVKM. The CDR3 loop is CASSFKFGAFF. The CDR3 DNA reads TGTGCCAGCAGTTTTAAATTCGGAGCTTTCTTT.

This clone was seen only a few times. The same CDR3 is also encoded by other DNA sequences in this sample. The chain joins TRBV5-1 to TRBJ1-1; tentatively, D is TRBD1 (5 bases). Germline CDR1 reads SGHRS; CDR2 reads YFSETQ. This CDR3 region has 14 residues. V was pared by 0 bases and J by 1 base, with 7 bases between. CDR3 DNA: TGCGCCAGCAGCTTGGCCCAGGGGAACACTGAAGCTTTCTTT. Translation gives CASSLAQGNTEAFF.

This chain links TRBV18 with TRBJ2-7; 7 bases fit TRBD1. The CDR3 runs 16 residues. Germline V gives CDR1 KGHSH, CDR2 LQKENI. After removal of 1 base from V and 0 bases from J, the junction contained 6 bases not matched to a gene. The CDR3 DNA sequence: TGTGCCAGCTCACCACGTGCACAGGGGAGCTCCTACGAGCAGTACTTC. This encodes CASSPRAQGSSYEQYF.

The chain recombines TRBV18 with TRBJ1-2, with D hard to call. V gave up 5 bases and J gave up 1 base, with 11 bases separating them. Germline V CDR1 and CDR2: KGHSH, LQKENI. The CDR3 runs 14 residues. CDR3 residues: CASSSSGFNYGYTF. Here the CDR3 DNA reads TGTGCCAGCTCATCATCGGGTTTTAACTATGGCTACACCTTC.

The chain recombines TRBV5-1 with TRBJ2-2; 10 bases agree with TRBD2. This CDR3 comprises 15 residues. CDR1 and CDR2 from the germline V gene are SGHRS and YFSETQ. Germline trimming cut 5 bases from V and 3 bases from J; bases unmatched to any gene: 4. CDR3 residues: CASRALAGDTGELFF. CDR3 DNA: TGCGCCAGCAGGGCTCTAGCGGGGGACACCGGGGAGCTGTTTTTT.

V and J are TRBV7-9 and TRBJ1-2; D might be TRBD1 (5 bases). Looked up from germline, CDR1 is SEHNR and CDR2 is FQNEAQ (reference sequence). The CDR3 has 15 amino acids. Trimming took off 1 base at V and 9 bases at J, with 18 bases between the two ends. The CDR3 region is CASSLGAGLVESYTF. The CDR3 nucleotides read TGTGCCAGCAGCTTAGGAGCAGGGTTAGTAGAAAGCTACACCTTC.

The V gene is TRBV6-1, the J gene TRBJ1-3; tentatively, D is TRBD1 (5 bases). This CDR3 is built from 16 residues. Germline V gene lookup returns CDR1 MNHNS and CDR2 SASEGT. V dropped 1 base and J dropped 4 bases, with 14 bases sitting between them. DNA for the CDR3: TGTGCCAGCAGTGAAGGGGTAGGGCAGGGAGGAAACACCATATATTTT. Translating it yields CASSEGVGQGGNTIYF.

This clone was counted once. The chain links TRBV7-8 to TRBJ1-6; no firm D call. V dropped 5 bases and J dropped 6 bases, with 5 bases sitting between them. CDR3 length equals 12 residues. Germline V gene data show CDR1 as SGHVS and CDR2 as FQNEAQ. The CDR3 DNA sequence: TGTGCCAGCAGCCCCTTTAATTCACCCCTCCACTTT. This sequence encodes CASSPFNSPLHF.